Below are 9 T cell receptor beta chains sequenced from a single sample in a study of immune evolution from preneoplasia to lung adenocarcinoma (dated by TCRdb to about 2021). Library construction relied on the immunoSEQ multiplex PCR assay. TCRdb carries this immuneACCESS record with in-frame sequences only. Its versions omit some clonotypes, under half of them owing to an unresolved V gene in the studies checked, with the rest unexplained. This sample has around 13,000 clones in its table, and more than 80% of those were observed once. 4.9% of the sample is in the top ten clones. The sequenced sample was FFPE minimally invasive lung adenocarcinoma tissue. The sample's cell subset or site label is to be understood as: micro-invasive lung adenocarcinoma (MIA). These receptor sequences come from a person aged 65-85 years with lung adenocarcinoma.

The genes are TRBV6-1 and TRBJ1-4; D is ambiguous. The V and J ends lost 4 bases and 2 bases respectively, with 11 bases between them. CDR3 size: 15 residues. Germline V CDR1 and CDR2: MNHNS, SASEGT. The CDR3 bases are TGTGCCAGCAGTGCTGTGGGATTTACTAATGAAAAACTGTTTTTT. It codes for CASSAVGFTNEKLFF.

V usage is TRBV6-1 and J usage is TRBJ2-1; perhaps D is TRBD1 or TRBD2 (6 bases each). This CDR3 region has 15 residues. V lost 3 bases and J lost 7, with 16 bases in between. The V gene's germline CDR1 is MNHNS and CDR2 SASEGT. CDR3 DNA: TGTGCCAGCAGTGAGGGGGGCGCAGGCAAAAATGAGCAGTTCTTC. Its protein product is CASSEGGAGKNEQFF.

The V gene is TRBV7-3, the J gene TRBJ1-6; D is uncertain. V shed 2 bases and J shed 7 bases, with 6 bases lying between them. The CDR3 contains 13 residues. Germline V gives CDR1 SGHTA, CDR2 FQGTGA. CDR3 region: CASSLDVNSPLHF. The CDR3 region has the DNA TGTGCCAGCAGCTTAGATGTAAATTCACCCCTCCACTTT.

In its sample, this clone was seen a few times. The CDR3 protein is CASSEDRGGTFF. DNA of the CDR3: TGTGCCAGCAGCGAGGACAGGGGAGGAACTTTCTTT. The chain carries TRBV7-9 and TRBJ1-1, with 9 nucleotides matching TRBD1. The CDR3 is 12 residues long. Germline V gives CDR1 SEHNR, CDR2 FQNEAQ (reference sequence). Trimming at V came to 5 bases and at J to 12 bases, leaving 7 bases not matched to a gene. Full variable domain (remainder filled in from reference TRBV7-9 and TRBJ1-1): DTGVSQNPRHKITKRGQNVTFRCDPISEHNRLYWYRQTLGQGPEFLTYFQNEAQLEKSRLLSDRFSAERPKGSFSTLEIQRTEQGDSAMYLCASSEDRGGTFFGQGTRLTVV.

The chain is built from TRBV6-5 and TRBJ1-3; D possibly corresponds to TRBD1 (5 bases). CDR3 size: 13 residues. Germline assignment: CDR1 MNHEY and CDR2 SVGAGI. The V and J ends lost 6 bases and 8 bases respectively, with 14 bases between them. The DNA for the CDR3 is TGTGCCAGCAGGAGGGACTCCTTAGACACCATATATTTT. Protein product: CASRRDSLDTIYF.

This rearrangement joins TRBV28 to TRBJ2-7; D uncertain. Germline V gene sequence: CDR1 MDHEN, CDR2 SYDVKM. The germline V and J ends were trimmed by 8 bases and 2 bases, with 7 bases remaining between them. The CDR3 has 11 residues. CDR3 sequence reads: CASFSPYEQYF. The DNA of the CDR3 is TGTGCCAGCTTCTCGCCCTACGAGCAGTACTTC.

CDR3 amino acids: CASSLGGTKGQETQYF. The CDR3 region has the DNA TGTGCCAGCAGCTTAGGGGGTACTAAAGGGCAAGAGACCCAGTACTTC. This chain uses TRBV7-2 with TRBJ2-5; unclear D gene. CDR1 and CDR2 (germline): SGHTA, FQGNSA. CDR3 length: 16 amino acids. Between the trimmed V and J ends, which lost 1 base and 2 bases, there was a span of 14 bases.

The V call is TRBV9, the J call TRBJ1-2; the D is unclear. The V end was cut by 4 bases, the J end by 3 bases, with 10 bases between. Germline lookup yields CDR1 SGDLS and CDR2 YYNGEE. The CDR3 has 13 amino acids. CDR3 bases: TGTGCCAGCAGCTCCGGACTGGACTATGGCTACACCTTC. Translation gives CASSSGLDYGYTF.

The chain links TRBV28 to TRBJ2-3, with a tentative D call TRBD1 (6 bases). With 3 bases removed from V and 5 bases from J, the gap between germline ends came to 12 bases. CDR3 size: 14 residues. The V gene's germline CDR1 is MDHEN and CDR2 SYDVKM. CDR3 protein: CASSFQGGRDTQYF. CDR3 nucleotides: TGTGCCAGCAGTTTTCAAGGGGGTCGAGATACGCAGTATTTT.